The rows below give T cell receptor beta chains drawn from one sample of a study of post-analysis software for immune sequencing data. TCRdb redid the calling of the PCR reads with MiXCR, one entry per CDR3 protein. The table records almost 700,000 distinct CDR3 sequences, roughly three fifths of them present only once. The sample was blood. The receptors come from a girl aged 2-9 years with multiple sclerosis. Both conserved end residues are part of each CDR3. The D gene is left open where the match is weak. Size tells how often a clone was seen (once, few, many) or the class of an expanded clone, and some rows leave it out.

D	J	V	size	DNA	CDR3
TRBD2	TRBJ2-5	TRBV5-1	-	TGTGCCAGCAGCCCTACTAGCGGGCAAGAGACCCAGTACTTC	CASSPTSGQETQYF
TRBD1	TRBJ1-2	TRBV11-2	few	TGTGCCAGCAGCTTAATGAGGTGGCCAGGACAGGGAAACTATGGCTACACCTTC	CASSLMRWPGQGNYGYTF
-	TRBJ2-7	TRBV11-2	-	TGTGCCAGCAGCTGGGGGGGGACAGTGGCCTACGAGCAGTACTTC	CASSWGGTVAYEQYF
-	TRBJ2-1	TRBV9	-	TGTGCCAGCAGCCAAGCTGTCTCCTACAATGAGCAGTTCTTC	CASSQAVSYNEQFF
-	TRBJ2-7	TRBV2	-	TGTGCCAGCAGTGAAGGCGTATACGAGCAGTACTTC	CASSEGVYEQYF
-	TRBJ2-7	TRBV30	-	TGTGCCTGGAGTGTTTTTAGTGGAGGCGAGCAGTACTTC	CAWSVFSGGEQYF
TRBD1	TRBJ2-1	TRBV12-3/TRBV12-4	once	TGTGCCAGCAGTCCGGGACAGTGGAACTACAATGAGCAGTTCTTC	CASSPGQWNYNEQFF
-	TRBJ1-2	TRBV9	-	TGTGCCAGCAGCGCCGGGACCGCTCCTAACTATGGCTACACCTTC	CASSAGTAPNYGYTF
-	TRBJ2-7	TRBV20-1	once	TGCAGTGCTAGGTCCGGGAATTCCTACGAGCAGTACTTC	CSARSGNSYEQYF
TRBD2	TRBJ2-1	TRBV4-3	-	TGCGCCAGCAGCCAAGATCTAGCGGGGGGGCCAGGGCCGTTCTTC	CASSQDLAGGPGPFF
-	TRBJ2-7	TRBV7-9	-	TGTGCCGGCAGCCCCCAAGACTCCTACGAGCAGTACTTC	CAGSPQDSYEQYF
TRBD1	TRBJ2-7	TRBV20-1	-	TGCAGTGCGCGCGACAGGGTGGACTACGAGCAGTACTTC	CSARDRVDYEQYF
-	TRBJ2-1	TRBV12-3/TRBV12-4	-	TGTGCCAGCAGTTTGACGGGGAATGTACCTAATAATGAGCAGTTCTTC	CASSLTGNVPNNEQFF
TRBD2	TRBJ2-1	TRBV6-6	-	TGTGCCAGCAGTTTCACCAGGACTAGCGGGGGTCGAGAGCAGTTCTTC	CASSFTRTSGGREQFF
TRBD1	TRBJ2-4	TRBV6-6	few	TGTGCCATCTCTACCGGGACAGTGAACATTCAGTACTTC	CAISTGTVNIQYF
-	TRBJ2-5	TRBV18	once	TGTGCCAGCTCACCGCCCGCGGCAGAGACCCAGTACTTC	CASSPPAAETQYF
TRBD1	TRBJ2-1	TRBV5-1	few	TGCGCCAGCAGCTTGGCTAGGGACAGGGTCTACAATGAGCAGTTCTTC	CASSLARDRVYNEQFF
TRBD1	TRBJ2-3	TRBV7-3	-	TGTGCCAGCAGCTCCAGGGGGCTGGATACGCAGTATTTT	CASSSRGLDTQYF
TRBD1	TRBJ1-5	TRBV7-2	-	TGTGCCAGCAGCGTTAAGGGGACAGGCAATCAGCCCCAGCATTTT	CASSVKGTGNQPQHF
-	TRBJ2-7	TRBV11-2	-	TGTGCCAGCAGGCGAGGGGGGGCCCCGAGCTCCTACGAGCAGTACTTC	CASRRGGAPSSYEQYF
TRBD2	TRBJ2-3	TRBV7-2	-	TGTGCCAGCAGCTTAGCTTCTAGCGGGAGAGATACGCAGTATTTT	CASSLASSGRDTQYF
TRBD1	TRBJ1-1	TRBV6-1	-	TGTGCCAGCAGTGGCGACAGGGGGAGCGCTGAAGCTTTCTTT	CASSGDRGSAEAFF
TRBD1	TRBJ1-5	TRBV7-2	-	TGTGCCAGCAGCTTGGTTGCCGGGACAGGGTCCAATCAGCCCCAGCATTTT	CASSLVAGTGSNQPQHF
-	TRBJ2-3	TRBV5-1	-	TGCGCCAGCAGCGAACACCCGACTAGAGGCCAAGGAGATGCGCAGTATTTT	CASSEHPTRGQGDAQYF
-	TRBJ1-1	TRBV27	-	TGTGCCAGCAGTTTAAAGGCGAGGTTGGCAGGGAACACTGAAGCTTTCTTT	CASSLKARLAGNTEAFF
-	TRBJ2-1	TRBV6-1	-	TGTGCCAGCGGGGCCAGAACGGGCACTGAGCAGTTCTTC	CASGARTGTEQFF
TRBD2	TRBJ2-1	TRBV12-5	-	TGTGCTAGTGGTTTCTGGACTAGCGGGAGAAATGAGCAGTTCTTC	CASGFWTSGRNEQFF
-	TRBJ2-7	TRBV5-5	-	TGTGCCAGCAGCCCCGCCAGAGTCAACGAGCAGTACTTC	CASSPARVNEQYF
-	TRBJ2-7	TRBV12-3/TRBV12-4	once	TGTGCCAGCAGTTTGAGGTCAGTCTACGAGCAGTACTTC	CASSLRSVYEQYF
-	TRBJ2-5	TRBV2	-	TGTGCCAGCACAGGGGTACAAGAGACCCAGTACTTC	CASTGVQETQYF
-	TRBJ2-5	TRBV6-1	-	TGTGCCAGCAGTGAACGGTTCGCGGAGGTCCAAGAGACCCAGTACTTC	CASSERFAEVQETQYF
-	TRBJ2-1	TRBV3-1	-	TGTGCCAGCAGCCCTACCCCGAGTAATGAGCAGTTCTTC	CASSPTPSNEQFF
-	TRBJ2-1	TRBV3-1	-	TGTGCCAGCAGCCTTCCGGGGAGCGGGTTACAGTTCTTC	CASSLPGSGLQFF
-	TRBJ2-5	TRBV12-3/TRBV12-4	-	TGTGCCAGCAGTTCCCATTGGGCAGGGGAAGAGACCCAGTACTTC	CASSSHWAGEETQYF
-	TRBJ2-1	TRBV6-2/TRBV6-3	few	TGTGCCAGCAGTTACTCGAAGAGGTACAATGAGCAGTTCTTC	CASSYSKRYNEQFF
TRBD1	TRBJ2-6	TRBV5-1	-	TGCGCCAGCAGCGGGACAGGGAACGGGGCCAACGTCCTGACTTTC	CASSGTGNGANVLTF
TRBD2	TRBJ2-3	TRBV7-6	-	TGTGCCAGCAGCTTAGTATTGGGGAGGGTGGCCACAGATACGCAGTATTTT	CASSLVLGRVATDTQYF
-	TRBJ1-6	TRBV5-1	-	TGCGCCAGCAGCTTGAGTACAGGGCCGGATTCACCCCTCCACTTT	CASSLSTGPDSPLHF
-	TRBJ2-1	TRBV6-5	few	TGTGCCAGCAGTTACCCCCATGACTCCTACAATGAGCAGTTCTTC	CASSYPHDSYNEQFF
-	TRBJ2-1	TRBV9	-	TGTGCCAGCAGCGTAGGATCCGGGGATGAGCAGTTCTTC	CASSVGSGDEQFF
-	TRBJ2-5	TRBV11-2	few	TGTGCCAGCAGCTTAGATCGCATCTCCCAAGAGACCCAGTACTTC	CASSLDRISQETQYF
-	TRBJ1-1	TRBV15	-	TGTGCCACCAGCAGAGATCGGGGTGTGGCCACTGAAGCTTTCTTT	CATSRDRGVATEAFF
TRBD1	TRBJ2-3	TRBV24-1	-	TGTGCCACCAGTGATTGGGACAGGACCTCAAATACGCAGTATTTT	CATSDWDRTSNTQYF
-	TRBJ2-5	TRBV10-3	few	TGTGCCATCAGTGAGGAAGTTCAAGAGACCCAGTACTTC	CAISEEVQETQYF
-	TRBJ2-4	TRBV21-1	-	TGTGCCAGCAGCAAAGCGGCACGGCCGATCAAAAACATTCAGTACTTC	CASSKAARPIKNIQYF
TRBD2	TRBJ2-1	TRBV4-2	-	TGTGCCAGCAGCCAGGGGACTAGCGGGAGTTGGGGTGAGCAGTTCTTC	CASSQGTSGSWGEQFF
TRBD2	TRBJ2-3	TRBV7-3	few	TGTGCCAGCGCCGGGACTAGCATGTCAGATACGCAGTATTTT	CASAGTSMSDTQYF
-	TRBJ2-3	TRBV18	few	TGTGCCAGCTCACCACAGTGGAAGACAGATACGCAGTATTTT	CASSPQWKTDTQYF
-	TRBJ2-3	TRBV3-1	-	TGTGCCAGCAAGGGGGTATACACAGATACGCAGTATTTT	CASKGVYTDTQYF
-	TRBJ1-2	TRBV10-3	-	TGTGCCACCCAGGGGAATTCAGCTAACTATGGCTACACCTTC	CATQGNSANYGYTF
-	TRBJ1-1	TRBV29-1	-	TGCAGCGTTGAAGAGGGCAGTAACACTGAAGCTTTCTTT	CSVEEGSNTEAFF
-	TRBJ1-2	TRBV5-1	-	TGCGCCAGCAGCCCAAGCGTGACTGGGAACTATGGCTACACCTTC	CASSPSVTGNYGYTF